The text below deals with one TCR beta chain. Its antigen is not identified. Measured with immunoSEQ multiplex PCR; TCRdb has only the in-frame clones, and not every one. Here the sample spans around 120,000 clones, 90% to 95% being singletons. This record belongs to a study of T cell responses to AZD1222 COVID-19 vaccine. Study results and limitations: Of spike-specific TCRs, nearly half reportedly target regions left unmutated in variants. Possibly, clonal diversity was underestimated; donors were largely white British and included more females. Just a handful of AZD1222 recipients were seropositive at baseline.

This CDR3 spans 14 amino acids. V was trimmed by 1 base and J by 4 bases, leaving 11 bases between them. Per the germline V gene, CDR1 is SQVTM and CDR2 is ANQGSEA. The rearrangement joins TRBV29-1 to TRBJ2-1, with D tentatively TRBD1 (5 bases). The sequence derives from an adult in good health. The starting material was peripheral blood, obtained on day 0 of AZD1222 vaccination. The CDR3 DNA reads TGCAGCGTTGAAGGCCAGGGTGGGTACAATGAGCAGTTCTTC. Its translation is CSVEGQGGYNEQFF.